This T cell receptor (beta chain) was captured by sequencing in a study of T-cell reconstitution after alpha-beta-depleted transplantation in children. Broader study findings: Diversity of TCRbeta at day 60 was high in some patients, arising from surviving recipient T cells and thymic progenitors. Counts and diversity of T cells one year after transplant came mostly from newly produced T cells. Several hundred expanded graft clones reportedly gave rise to the alpha-beta T cells present about two months after transplant.

The CDR3 contains 16 residues. Looked up from germline, CDR1 is SEHNR and CDR2 is FQNEAQ (reference sequence). A TCRbeta library incorporating unique molecular identifiers was prepared. TCRdb reprocessed the PCR reads via MiXCR and lists one record per CDR3 protein. The data show approximately 500,000 distinct CDR3 sequences, with roughly a tenth seen just once and 2% held by the top ten. In the case of this clonotype: What it recognizes is unknown. A much larger clone differs by one base, so this may be a read error.

The receptor was isolated from a child under 10 years old with inherited bone marrow failure, due to receive a stem cell transplant. The sample consisted of PBMCs, taken before TCRalphabeta/CD19-depleted stem cell transplant. This chain uses TRBV7-9 with TRBJ2-4; D may be TRBD2 (5 bases). CDR3 DNA sequence: TGTGCCAGCAGCGGAATAGGTAGTCTAGCCAAAAGCATTCAGTACTTC. It is translated as CASSGIGSLAKSIQYF.